A single sample is the source of the 10 T cell receptor beta chains below, sequenced in a study of T cells in Graves' hyperthyroidism and ophthalmopathy. TCR beta CDR3 regions were amplified from RNA. Using the HTBI primer set, a first-round RT-PCR was run on the TCR CDR3. Using its own MiXCR run on the multiplex PCR reads, TCRdb lists one record per CDR3 protein. The top ten clones hold 30% to 35% of a sample with approximately 370,000 distinct CDR3 sequences, approximately 17% of them seen once. Sequencing was performed on blood. Receptor source: a woman in her twenties or thirties with Graves' hyperthyroidism that later progressed to Graves' ophthalmopathy.

There are many counts of this clonotype. The V and J genes are TRBV20-1 and TRBJ1-1; TRBD1 agrees at 8 bases. The germline V gene has CDR1 DFQATT and CDR2 SNEGSKA (reference sequence). The CDR3 covers 13 residues. The ends lost 2 bases at V and 7 bases at J; junction bases unmatched: 6. The CDR3 bases are TGCAGTGCTAGATTGTCAGGGGGCATTGAAGCTTTCTTT. Translation: CSARLSGGIEAFF.

This clonotype was observed at least ten times. The gene calls are TRBV30 and TRBJ1-5; TRBD1 is a possible D gene (6 bases). Per germline, CDR1 GTSNPN and CDR2 SVGIG (reference sequence). V gave up 1 base and J gave up 4 bases, with 8 bases separating them. CDR3 length equals 13 residues. CDR3 nucleotide sequence: TGTGCCTGGAGTGGACAGGTTAATCAGCCCCAGCATTTT. Amino acids: CAWSGQVNQPQHF.

This clonotype was counted ten times or more. J is TRBJ2-7 and V is TRBV3-1; no reliable D call. Germline CDR1 is LGHDT and CDR2 is YNNKEL (reference sequence). The CDR3 contains 11 residues. Trimming removed 1 base at V and 2 bases at J, with 0 bases between. The CDR3 protein is CASSQAYEQYF. The CDR3 nucleotides read TGTGCCAGCAGCCAAGCCTACGAGCAGTACTTC.

This clonotype came up a few times. The V call is TRBV19, the J call TRBJ2-5; no clear D gene. Trimming took 6 bases from V and 2 from J, leaving 10 bases between them. This CDR3 region has 13 residues. In germline, CDR1 is LNHDA, CDR2 SQIVND (reference sequence). The CDR3 DNA is TGTGCCAGTAGGTCCTCGGAACAAGAGACCCAGTACTTC. Translating gives CASRSSEQETQYF.

This clonotype was detected many times. The chain couples TRBV5-1 to TRBJ2-5, with D perhaps TRBD2 (6 bases). Germline V lookup: CDR1 SGHRS, CDR2 YFSETQ. The CDR3 has 13 residues. V lost 7 bases, J lost 1 base, and 11 bases lay in between. CDR3 sequence reads: CASGDSFQETQYF. The CDR3 bases are TGCGCCAGCGGGGACTCTTTCCAAGAGACCCAGTACTTC.

This clonotype has a count of ten or more. The gene calls are TRBV12-3 or TRBV12-4 and TRBJ2-3; the D call may be TRBD1 or TRBD2 (6 bases each). CDR3 size: 16 residues. Between the trimmed V and J ends, which lost 7 bases and 1 base, there was a span of 18 bases. CDR3 residues: CASTKTGRWGTDTQYF. CDR3 nucleotides: TGTGCCAGCACCAAAACAGGGAGGTGGGGCACAGATACGCAGTATTTT.

This clonotype was counted a few times. The rearrangement uses TRBV28 and TRBJ1-5; no firm D call. The CDR3 has 12 residues. Trimming took off 5 bases at V and 8 bases at J, with 10 bases between the two ends. Germline CDR1 MDHEN, CDR2 SYDVKM. CDR3 loop: CASSPLSEPQHF. The CDR3 DNA is TGTGCCAGCAGTCCTTTGAGCGAGCCCCAGCATTTT.

The chain uses TRBV5-1 and TRBJ2-2, with 10 positions matching TRBD1. Trimming took 4 bases from V and 5 from J; bases not matched to a gene: 5. Looked up from germline, CDR1 is SGHRS and CDR2 is YFSETQ. The CDR3 is made up of 15 amino acids. CDR3 coding DNA: TGCGCCAGCAGCACAAAGGACAGGGGGACCGGGGAGCTGTTTTTT. This encodes CASSTKDRGTGELFF.

The rearrangement uses TRBV4-2 and TRBJ1-1; D uncertain. V dropped 1 base and J dropped 2 bases, with 11 bases sitting between them. The CDR3 runs 15 residues. Per the germline V gene, CDR1 is LGHNA and CDR2 is YNFKEQ. CDR3 nucleotides: TGTGCCAGCAGCCAAGTTTCAGTCAGTAACACTGAAGCTTTCTTT. Translating gives CASSQVSVSNTEAFF.

A note on this clonotype: The junction differs from germline at one of its ends, possibly a read error. The rearrangement links TRBV28 to TRBJ2-1; TRBD1 agrees at 12 bases. The CDR3 extends over 14 amino acids. From germline, CDR1 is MDHEN and CDR2 SYDVKM. The CDR3 DNA is TGCGCCAGCAGCTCGGGACAGGGGGCCGTCGAGCAGTTCTTC. Translation: CASSSGQGAVEQFF.